These 13 T cell receptor beta chains were sequenced from one sample in a study of regulatory T cells in long-lasting Graves disease. The authors built TCR beta libraries using iRepertoire HTBI primers and Arm-PCR of CDR3 regions. TCRdb ran MiXCR on the multiplex PCR reads and lists one entry per CDR3 protein. Of approximately 400,000 distinct CDR3 sequences in the sample, 15% were seen once. As for time point: newly diagnosed GD, antithyroid drugs for less than 3 months. Following extraction of RNA from PBMCs, that RNA was used to make the TCR library. These same records also appear under a second study, on T cells in Graves' hyperthyroidism and ophthalmopathy.

The sequenced sample was peripheral blood mononuclear cells (PBMCs), obtained at new diagnosis, from a patient treated with antithyroid drugs. The origin of the receptors is a woman in her 30s with Graves disease.

Worth noting for this clonotype: A read error may be the cause here, since a much bigger clone is one base away. The V gene is TRBV6-2 or TRBV6-3, the J gene TRBJ2-5, with 11 bases identical to TRBD2. The CDR3 has 16 amino acids. The germline CDR1 and CDR2 sequences are MNHEY and SVGEGT. DNA of the CDR3: TGTGTCAGCAGTTTCAAGACTAGCGGGAAGGGGAAGACCCAGTACTTC. Its translation is CVSSFKTSGKGKTQYF.

The chain combines TRBV15 with TRBJ2-7, with 8 positions matching TRBD1. Germline V CDR1 and CDR2: LNHNV, YYDKDF (reference sequence). There are 13 residues in the CDR3. The ends lost 8 bases at V and 2 bases at J; junction bases unmatched: 5. CDR3 DNA: TGTGCCACCGAGGACAGGGTAGCCTACGAGCAGTACTTC. The encoded protein is CATEDRVAYEQYF.

This clonotype occurred many times. The chain carries TRBV28 and TRBJ1-5; D may be TRBD1 (5 bases). Germline V gene lookup returns CDR1 MDHEN and CDR2 SYDVKM. The CDR3 loop spans 15 amino acids. V was trimmed by 7 bases and J by 9 bases, leaving 22 bases between them. CDR3 sequence: CASNFAGWMVGPQHF. Here the CDR3 DNA reads TGTGCCAGCAACTTCGCAGGGTGGATGGTAGGGCCCCAGCATTTT.

Points on this clonotype: A read error is possible here, since a much larger clone lies one base away. The chain carries TRBV30 and TRBJ1-6, with unresolved D. From germline, CDR1 is GTSNPN and CDR2 SVGIG (reference sequence). The CDR3 loop spans 13 amino acids. CDR3 region: CAWGVQSNSPLHF. CDR3 DNA sequence: TGTGCCTGGGGTGTACAATCGAATTCACCCCTCCACTTT.

In this sample, this clonotype turned up a few times. The genes are TRBV6-1 and TRBJ2-7; D remains unclear. CDR3 size: 11 residues. The V gene lost 5 bases and the J gene lost 5 bases, with 7 bases spanning the gap. Looked up from germline, CDR1 is MNHNS and CDR2 is SASEGT. The CDR3 reads CASSRKDEQYF. The CDR3 DNA reads TGTGCCAGCAGTAGGAAGGACGAGCAGTACTTC.

This sequence joins TRBV7-9 and TRBJ1-4; 8 bases match TRBD1. CDR1 SEHNR and CDR2 FQNEAQ come from the germline V gene (reference sequence). V was clipped by 3 bases and J by 8 bases; unmatched bases: 5. The CDR3 runs 14 residues. CDR3 region: CASSLDRAGEKLFF. DNA for the CDR3: TGTGCCAGCAGCTTGGACAGGGCCGGGGAAAAACTGTTTTTT.

This clonotype has just a few counts. This may come from a read error, since a much larger clone is one base off. The chain employs TRBV6-1 and TRBJ2-3; 8 positions match TRBD2. The CDR3 is made up of 15 amino acids. With V trimmed by 2 bases and J by 0 bases, 1 base remained unmatched. Germline CDR1 and CDR2: MNHNS and SASEGT. Here the CDR3 DNA reads TGTGCCAGCAGTGAAATAGCGGGGAGCACAGATACGCAGTATTTT. Translated, it gives CASSEIAGSTDTQYF.

The J gene is TRBJ1-3, the V gene TRBV9, with a weak D call TRBD1 (5 bases). The CDR3 covers 14 residues. Germline CDR1 reads SGDLS; CDR2 reads YYNGEE. V was cut by 0 bases and J by 2 bases, with 6 bases left in between. The CDR3, as DNA: TGTGCCAGCAGCGTAGGGGGGACTGGAAACACCATATATTTT. Protein: CASSVGGTGNTIYF.

The chain recombines TRBV4-2 with TRBJ2-2, with 7 nucleotides matching TRBD2. The V gene's germline CDR1 is LGHNA and CDR2 YNFKEQ. Trimming took 7 bases from V and 7 from J; bases not matched to a gene: 9. The CDR3 is 14 residues long. CDR3 amino acids: CASTNRGEGGELFF. CDR3 nucleotides: TGTGCCAGCACCAACCGGGGGGAAGGCGGGGAGCTGTTTTTT.

This clonotype was found many times. The rearrangement links TRBV2 to TRBJ2-2; perhaps TRBD2 as D (5 bases). The CDR3 runs 15 residues. The V end lost 1 base, the J end lost 4 bases, and 10 bases lay between the germline ends. From germline, CDR1 is SNHLY and CDR2 FYNNEI. CDR3 in amino acids: CASSEEGVGTGELFF. In DNA form, the CDR3 reads TGTGCCAGCAGTGAAGAGGGAGTAGGCACCGGGGAGCTGTTTTTT.

The rearrangement uses TRBV6-1 and TRBJ2-3; no clear D. V was clipped by 5 bases and J by 0 bases, with 9 bases between them. This CDR3 comprises 14 residues. Germline V lookup: CDR1 MNHNS, CDR2 SASEGT. The CDR3 DNA is TGTGCCAGCAGTCTACGCACTAGCACAGATACGCAGTATTTT. It yields the protein CASSLRTSTDTQYF.

The chain carries TRBV7-9 and TRBJ2-7; 11 bases agree with TRBD2. The V gene end was trimmed by 4 bases and the J gene end by 2 bases; junction bases not matched to a gene: 4. This CDR3 is built from 15 residues. Germline V gene data show CDR1 as SEHNR and CDR2 as FQNEAQ (reference sequence). The CDR3 loop reads CASSSKGLAAYEQYF. The CDR3 nucleotides are TGTGCCAGCAGCTCTAAGGGACTAGCGGCCTACGAGCAGTACTTC.

This clonotype was detected many times. The chain uses TRBV20-1 and TRBJ2-7; D not certain. The CDR3 extends over 13 amino acids. Per germline, CDR1 DFQATT and CDR2 SNEGSKA (reference sequence). Deletions cut 1 base from V and 1 base from J, with 8 bases between. The CDR3 reads CSARVPVSYEQYF. Here the CDR3 DNA reads TGCAGTGCTAGAGTCCCGGTTTCCTACGAGCAGTACTTC.